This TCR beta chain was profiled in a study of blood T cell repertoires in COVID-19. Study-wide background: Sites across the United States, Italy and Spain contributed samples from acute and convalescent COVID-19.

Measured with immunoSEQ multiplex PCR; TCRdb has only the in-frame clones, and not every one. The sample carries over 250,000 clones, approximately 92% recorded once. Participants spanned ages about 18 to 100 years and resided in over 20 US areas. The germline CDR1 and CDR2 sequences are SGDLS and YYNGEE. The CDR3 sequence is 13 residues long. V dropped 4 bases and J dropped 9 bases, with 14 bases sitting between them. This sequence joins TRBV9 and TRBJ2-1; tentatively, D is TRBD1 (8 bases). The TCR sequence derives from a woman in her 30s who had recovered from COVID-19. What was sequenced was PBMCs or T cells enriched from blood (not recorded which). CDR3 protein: CASSLQGEGEQFF. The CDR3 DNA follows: TGTGCCAGCAGCCTACAGGGGGAGGGTGAGCAGTTCTTC.